These 22 T cell receptor beta chains came from one sample sequenced in a study of shared clonotypes between healthy human individuals. Method: immunoSEQ multiplex PCR; TCRdb's copy keeps in-frame clones and lacks some. The sample shows some 2,000,000 clones, roughly 95% of them seen only once. Sample: naive CD4+ T cells sorted from blood. The subset was: CD45RA+ positively selected. The receptor source for this set is a man between 18 and 29 years old in good health.

This chain links TRBV30 with TRBJ2-7; D is perhaps TRBD1 (5 bases). The CDR3 sequence is 13 residues long. V gave up 2 bases and J gave up 2 bases, with 10 bases separating them. The germline V gene encodes CDR1 GTSNPN and CDR2 SVGIG (reference sequence). This CDR3 is CAWSPQAAYEQYF. The CDR3, as DNA: TGTGCCTGGAGTCCACAGGCGGCCTACGAGCAGTACTTC.

The chain employs TRBV18 and TRBJ1-1, with D possibly matching TRBD1 (5 bases). Trimming cost V 5 bases and J 1 base, with 14 bases left between them. This CDR3 spans 15 amino acids. Germline loops: CDR1 KGHSH, CDR2 LQKENI. CDR3 nucleotides: TGTGCCAGCTCATTAGGAGGGGTGGAGAACACTGAAGCTTTCTTT. This sequence encodes CASSLGGVENTEAFF.

This chain joins TRBV27 and TRBJ1-5, with D possibly being TRBD1 (5 bases). There are 14 residues in the CDR3. V lost 3 bases to trimming and J lost 6 bases, with 12 bases between them. The germline V gene encodes CDR1 MNHEY and CDR2 SMNVEV (reference sequence). CDR3 sequence: CASSFRQTPQPQHF. CDR3 nucleotides: TGTGCCAGCAGTTTTCGACAGACACCTCAGCCCCAGCATTTT.

The chain carries TRBV6-5 and TRBJ2-1; no reliable D call. The germline V and J ends were trimmed by 5 bases and 13 bases, with 12 bases remaining between them. The CDR3 length is 11 residues. Germline V gene sequence: CDR1 MNHEY, CDR2 SVGAGI. The CDR3 coding sequence is TGTGCCAGCAGTACGGACGCTAGACAGTTCTTC. It specifies CASSTDARQFF.

V is TRBV5-1 and J is TRBJ1-1, with D perhaps TRBD1 (6 bases). Trimming left V 5 bases short and J 2 bases short, with 10 bases between. The CDR3 is 13 amino acids. CDR1 and CDR2 from the germline V gene are SGHRS and YFSETQ. The CDR3 sequence is CASSQQGNTEAFF. DNA of the CDR3: TGCGCCAGCAGTCAACAGGGCAACACTGAAGCTTTCTTT.

The chain links TRBV4-1 to TRBJ1-1; D unclear. The CDR3 length is 15 residues. CDR1 is MGHRA and CDR2 is YSYEKL in the germline V gene. V lost 4 bases and J 0 bases, leaving 12 bases between the germline ends. The CDR3 region is CASSLTGLLNTEAFF. The CDR3 region has the DNA TGCGCCAGCAGCCTCACCGGACTTTTGAACACTGAAGCTTTCTTT.

The chain combines TRBV7-9 with TRBJ2-2, with D perhaps matching TRBD1 (6 bases). CDR1 is SEHNR, CDR2 FQNEAQ, per germline (reference sequence). V gave up 8 bases and J gave up 4 bases, with 17 bases separating them. This CDR3 is built from 15 residues. The CDR3: CASGHRVSTTGELFF. CDR3 sequence (DNA): TGTGCCAGCGGCCACAGGGTTTCGACCACCGGGGAGCTGTTTTTT.

The chain recombines TRBV11-2 with TRBJ1-1, with 7 bases aligning to TRBD1. Germline V gene data show CDR1 as SGHAT and CDR2 as FQNNGV. V shed 5 bases, J shed 5 bases, and the junction held 8 bases outside the gene matches. CDR3 length: 14 amino acids. For the CDR3, the DNA is TGTGCCAGCAGCCCACAGGGGTCGGGTACTGAAGCTTTCTTT. It specifies CASSPQGSGTEAFF.

V is TRBV11-3 and J is TRBJ1-6; 7 bases match TRBD1. Trimming cost V 2 bases and J 7 bases; bases outside gene matches: 2. Germline V gives CDR1 SGHNT, CDR2 YENEEA. CDR3 length: 14 amino acids. CDR3 residues: CASSLQGENSPLHF. The CDR3 nucleotides are TGTGCCAGCAGCTTACAGGGGGAGAATTCACCCCTCCACTTT.

This clone has a single count. The rearrangement uses TRBV6-1 and TRBJ2-4, with D possibly called TRBD1 or TRBD2 (5 bases each). In germline, CDR1 is MNHNS, CDR2 SASEGT. The V end was cut by 1 base, the J end by 1 base, with 23 bases between. The CDR3 extends over 20 amino acids. CDR3 in amino acids: CASSEEEGKRLGGAKNIQYF. As DNA, the CDR3 is TGTGCCAGCAGTGAAGAAGAGGGGAAACGCCTGGGTGGGGCCAAAAACATTCAGTACTTC.

Here the CDR3 DNA reads TGTGCCAGCAGTTTAAGGGCATACTACGAGCAGTACTTC. It encodes CASSLRAYYEQYF. This rearrangement joins TRBV27 to TRBJ2-7; D uncertain. This CDR3 spans 13 amino acids. Germline lookup yields CDR1 MNHEY and CDR2 SMNVEV (reference sequence). V shed 2 bases and J shed 3 bases, with 8 bases lying between them.

For the CDR3, the DNA is TGTGCCTGGTCCCGGGCTAATGAAAAACTGTTTTTT. Translating it yields CAWSRANEKLFF. The gene calls are TRBV30 and TRBJ1-4, with D unresolved. The CDR3 has 12 residues. Germline CDR1 GTSNPN, CDR2 SVGIG (reference sequence). Trimming left V 5 bases short and J 3 bases short, with 7 bases between. Looking up the rest from reference TRBV30 and TRBJ1-4 gives the full variable domain: SQTIHQWPATLVQPVGSPLSLECTVEGTSNPNLYWYRQAAGRGLQLLFYSVGIGQISSEVPQNLSASRPQDRQFILSSKKLLLSDSGFYLCAWSRANEKLFFGSGTQLSVL.

This clone was counted a single time. J is TRBJ2-3 and V is TRBV10-1; maybe TRBD2 (6 bases). Trimming cost V 10 bases and J 4 bases, with 21 bases left between them. The length of the CDR3 is 15 residues. Per germline, CDR1 WNHNN and CDR2 SYGVQD (reference sequence). CDR3: CAIVRDSDQADTQYF. The CDR3 DNA reads TGCGCCATCGTCCGGGACTCTGATCAAGCAGATACGCAGTATTTT.

The chain combines TRBV6-5 with TRBJ2-7, with TRBD1 matching over 12 bases. This CDR3 is built from 14 residues. V shed 7 bases, J shed 7 bases, and the junction held 8 bases outside the gene matches. CDR1 is MNHEY and CDR2 is SVGAGI in the germline V gene. The CDR3 DNA sequence: TGTGCCAGCATCAAGGGACAGGGGGCTAGGGAGCAGTACTTC. Its translation is CASIKGQGAREQYF.

V usage is TRBV9 and J usage is TRBJ2-3, with 7 positions matching TRBD2. The V segment lost 5 bases and the J segment 2 bases; nucleotides outside the gene matches: 8. Germline V lookup: CDR1 SGDLS, CDR2 YYNGEE. This CDR3 has 15 residues. DNA for the CDR3: TGTGCCAGCAGTGGAAGCGGGAAGTTCACAGATACGCAGTATTTT. This gives the protein CASSGSGKFTDTQYF.

J is TRBJ2-2 and V is TRBV5-4, with D possibly TRBD2 on 6 matching bases. The CDR3 runs to 16 residues. Trimming left V 6 bases short and J 4 bases short, with 19 bases between. Germline V gene data show CDR1 as SGHNT and CDR2 as YYREEE (reference sequence). CDR3 nucleotide sequence: TGTGCCAGCACCCCCTCCGGGACTTTGGGCACCGGGGAGCTGTTTTTT. Residues: CASTPSGTLGTGELFF.

The V gene is TRBV19, the J gene TRBJ1-6; 7 bases match TRBD1. The J segment lost 4 bases and the V segment lost 5 bases, leaving 5 bases of the junction unmatched. The CDR3 runs 15 residues. The germline CDR1 and CDR2 sequences are LNHDA and SQIVND (reference sequence). This CDR3 is CASSEGAEYNSPLHF. CDR3 nucleotide sequence: TGTGCCAGTAGTGAGGGGGCGGAATATAATTCACCCCTCCACTTT.

CDR3 coding DNA: TGTGCCAGCAGTTACGGACGAGGACTAGCCAAAAACATTCAGTACTTC. This sequence encodes CASSYGRGLAKNIQYF. The chain is built from TRBV6-6 and TRBJ2-4, with D possibly matching TRBD2 (5 bases). V was clipped by 2 bases and J by 0 bases, with 11 bases between them. This CDR3 has 16 residues. The V gene's germline CDR1 is MNHNY and CDR2 SVGAGI (reference sequence).

The CDR3 DNA sequence: TGCGCCAGCAGCTTAACGCAGGGGGAGAACTATGGCTACACCTTC. It specifies CASSLTQGENYGYTF. This chain links TRBV5-1 with TRBJ1-2; 7 bases are a match to TRBD1. The CDR3 has 15 residues. J lost 2 bases, V lost 2 bases, and 6 bases had no gene match. Germline CDR1 is SGHRS and CDR2 is YFSETQ.

J is TRBJ2-7 and V is TRBV4-1; D is perhaps TRBD1 (6 bases). The germline V and J ends were trimmed by 3 bases and 5 bases, with 14 bases remaining between them. Germline CDR1 MGHRA, CDR2 YSYEKL. This CDR3 has 14 residues. CDR3: CASSHGTKTHEQYF. CDR3 nucleotide sequence: TGCGCCAGCAGCCACGGGACAAAAACCCACGAGCAGTACTTC.

This chain uses TRBV2 with TRBJ1-1, with a weak D call TRBD1 (6 bases). The length of the CDR3 is 17 residues. The germline V gene encodes CDR1 SNHLY and CDR2 FYNNEI. Trimming cost V 6 bases and J 5 bases, with 25 bases left between them. The CDR3 loop is CASRGVRGAREKTEAFF. The CDR3 nucleotides read TGTGCCAGCAGAGGGGTTAGGGGGGCGCGGGAAAAGACTGAAGCTTTCTTT.

This sequence joins TRBV11-2 and TRBJ2-2; D gene unclear. Germline V gene lookup returns CDR1 SGHAT and CDR2 FQNNGV. This CDR3 comprises 15 residues. V gave up 5 bases and J gave up 1 base, with 11 bases separating them. CDR3 sequence reads: CASSPYTVNTGELFF. In nucleotides, the CDR3 is TGTGCCAGCAGCCCATATACGGTGAACACCGGGGAGCTGTTTTTT.